The rows below give T cell receptor beta chains drawn from one sample of a study of blood T cell repertoires in COVID-19. Generated by immunoSEQ multiplex PCR, the TCRdb table keeps only in-frame clones and is missing some. The table has just under 350,000 clones, around nine tenths seen once. Sequencing was done on a sample of peripheral blood. The origin of the receptors is a woman in her seventies with COVID-19, enrolled during active disease. Each CDR3 is given with its conserved first and last residue. The D gene is left open where the match is weak. The size field is filled for only some rows; it gives once, few, many or a size class.

d_gene,j_gene,abundance,v_gene,CDR3aa,CDR3nt
TRBD2,TRBJ2-5,-,TRBV18,CASSPPELAGGQETQYF,TGTGCCAGCTCACCTCCGGAACTAGCGGGGGGCCAAGAGACCCAGTACTTC
TRBD1,TRBJ1-6,-,TRBV19,CASRTGRAENSPLHF,TGTGCCAGTCGGACAGGGAGAGCCGAAAATTCACCCCTCCACTTT
-,TRBJ1-2,-,TRBV29-1,CSVEDLGLKYGYTF,TGCAGCGTTGAAGACCTCGGACTCAAATATGGCTACACCTTC
-,TRBJ1-1,-,TRBV4-2,CASSLLANTEAFF,TGTGCCAGCAGCCTGCTGGCTAACACTGAAGCTTTCTTT
-,TRBJ1-3,few,TRBV19,CASTPETGFSSGNTIYF,TGTGCCAGTACACCTGAGACAGGATTTAGCTCTGGAAACACCATATATTTT
-,TRBJ2-3,-,TRBV7-7,CAVAGPSTDTQYF,TGTGCCGTCGCGGGACCTAGCACAGATACGCAGTATTTT
-,TRBJ2-1,-,TRBV12-3/TRBV12-4,CASSFGGDMEFF,TGTGCCAGCAGCTTTGGGGGGGACATGGAGTTCTTC
-,TRBJ1-6,-,TRBV3-1/TRBV3-2,CASSHSDSPTFRSYNSPLHF,TGTGCCAGCAGCCACTCCGACAGCCCTACCTTTCGCTCCTATAATTCACCCCTCCACTTT
TRBD2,TRBJ2-1,-,TRBV2,CASGGGEQFF,TGTGCCAGCGGCGGGGGTGAGCAGTTCTTC
TRBD2,TRBJ2-7,-,TRBV7-2,CASSLSGGGDEQYF,TGTGCCAGCAGCCTGAGCGGGGGTGGGGACGAGCAGTACTTC
-,TRBJ1-1,-,TRBV24-1,CATSDPGVNTEAFF,TGTGCCACCAGTGACCCCGGGGTGAACACTGAAGCTTTCTTT
TRBD1,TRBJ1-2,once,TRBV3-1/TRBV3-2,CASSPGQGGYGYTF,TGTGCCAGCAGTCCTGGACAGGGAGGGTATGGCTACACCTTC
-,TRBJ2-7,few,TRBV27,CASSGSSYEQYF,TGTGCCAGCAGTGGCAGCTCCTACGAGCAGTACTTC
-,TRBJ1-5,-,TRBV6-6,CASSYVLGGGNQPQHF,TGTGCCAGCAGTTACGTTTTGGGGGGGGGCAATCAGCCCCAGCATTTT
-,TRBJ2-5,once,TRBV15,CATSRDLRETQYF,TGTGCCACCAGCAGAGATCTACGGGAGACCCAGTACTTC
-,TRBJ2-1,-,TRBV7-6,CASSLALDSLKYNEQFF,TGTGCCAGCAGCTTAGCCCTGGACAGTTTAAAATACAATGAGCAGTTCTTC
TRBD1,TRBJ1-2,-,TRBV5-4,CATGQESNYGYTF,TGTGCCACCGGACAGGAGAGTAACTATGGCTACACCTTC
TRBD1,TRBJ1-2,-,TRBV27,CASSLLGTGYGYTF,TGTGCCAGCAGTTTATTGGGGACAGGCTATGGCTACACCTTC
TRBD2,TRBJ2-2,-,TRBV19,CASRPGGTGELFF,TGTGCCAGTAGACCGGGGGGGACCGGGGAGCTGTTTTTT
-,TRBJ1-2,-,TRBV6-1,CASSESITPLYGYTF,TGTGCCAGCAGTGAATCTATAACCCCCCTGTATGGCTACACCTTC
-,TRBJ2-7,-,TRBV5-1,CASSLGLDEQYF,TGCGCCAGCAGCTTGGGGCTGGACGAGCAGTACTTC
-,TRBJ2-1,-,TRBV14,CASSQSRGQTYNEQFF,TGTGCCAGCAGCCAAAGCCGGGGTCAGACCTACAATGAGCAGTTCTTC
-,TRBJ1-2,once,TRBV7-9,CASSRTGGDSNYGYTF,TGTGCCAGCAGCAGGACGGGAGGGGACTCAAACTATGGCTACACCTTC
-,TRBJ2-3,-,TRBV9,CASSAEVGDTQYF,TGTGCCAGCAGCGCCGAGGTCGGAGATACGCAGTATTTT
-,TRBJ1-6,-,TRBV6-5,CASSFGVYNSPLHF,TGTGCCAGCAGTTTCGGAGTCTATAATTCACCCCTCCACTTT
TRBD2,TRBJ2-3,once,TRBV15,CATSSGSGVGGVYSSTDTQYF,TGTGCCACCAGCAGTGGATCTGGGGTTGGGGGGGTTTACTCTAGCACAGATACGCAGTATTTT
TRBD1,TRBJ1-2,-,TRBV19,CASSIATGARGYTF,TGTGCCAGTAGTATAGCTACAGGGGCGAGGGGCTACACCTTC
-,TRBJ1-2,-,TRBV28,CASSLRGGIYGYTF,TGTGCCAGCAGTTTACGGGGGGGCATCTATGGCTACACCTTC